One sample yielded the 17 T cell receptor beta chains listed below, sequenced in a study of shared clonotypes between healthy human individuals. The assay was immunoSEQ multiplex PCR, and TCRdb's table has in-frame clones only and misses some. In the table there are over a million clones, 95% to 99% of which are singletons. Sequencing was done on a sample of naive CD4+ T cells sorted from blood. Indicated subset: CD45RA+ positively selected. The receptors shown here come from a man aged 25 to 45 in good health.

The chain links TRBV18 to TRBJ2-1, with 15 nucleotides matching TRBD2. The CDR3 has 18 residues. V trimming: 2 bases; J trimming: 7 bases; junction bases outside the gene matches: 9. Germline CDR1 and CDR2: KGHSH and LQKENI. CDR3 residues: CASSPLGLAGGPGNEQFF. CDR3 in DNA: TGTGCCAGCTCACCATTAGGACTAGCGGGAGGGCCTGGAAATGAGCAGTTCTTC.

This clone came up a few times. The rearrangement links TRBV28 to TRBJ1-2, with a possible D match to TRBD1 (5 bases). The CDR3 spans 13 residues. Germline V gene lookup returns CDR1 MDHEN and CDR2 SYDVKM. V dropped 7 bases and J dropped 5 bases, with 14 bases sitting between them. For the CDR3, the DNA is TGTGCCAGCACACGGACTCGGGGGTATGGCTACACCTTC. This gives the protein CASTRTRGYGYTF.

As concerns this clone: The same CDR3 also results from other DNA sequences found in this sample. The chain joins TRBV28 to TRBJ2-7; TRBD1 matches 8 bases. Trimming cost V 5 bases and J 3 bases; bases outside gene matches: 6. CDR3 length: 14 residues. Per germline, CDR1 MDHEN and CDR2 SYDVKM. The CDR3 sequence is CASSLRQGNYEQYF. In nucleotides, the CDR3 is TGTGCCAGCAGTCTGAGACAGGGGAACTACGAGCAGTACTTC.

This clone was observed once. The chain joins TRBV11-3 to TRBJ2-7; D remains unclear. This CDR3 region has 15 residues. V lost 0 bases to trimming and J lost 0 bases, with 9 bases between them. Germline V lookup: CDR1 SGHNT, CDR2 YENEEA. The CDR3 protein is CASSLDRHNSYEQYF. The CDR3 DNA reads TGTGCCAGCAGCTTAGATCGTCACAACTCCTACGAGCAGTACTTC.

The chain is built from TRBV11-2 and TRBJ2-2, with D uncertain. The germline V gene encodes CDR1 SGHAT and CDR2 FQNNGV. This CDR3 region has 14 residues. Trimming removed 2 bases at V and 4 bases at J, with 8 bases between. The CDR3 DNA reads as TGTGCCAGCAGCTTATTGGCCCTCACCGGGGAGCTGTTTTTT. It encodes CASSLLALTGELFF.

This chain uses TRBV19 with TRBJ2-5; D could derive from TRBD1 or TRBD2 (5 bases each). The CDR3 has 16 amino acids. Looked up from germline, CDR1 is LNHDA and CDR2 is SQIVND (reference sequence). V shed 6 bases and J shed 5 bases, with 22 bases lying between them. The CDR3 sequence: CASSHSGTGKKETQYF. The CDR3 nucleotides read TGTGCCAGTAGCCACTCCGGGACCGGGAAGAAGGAGACCCAGTACTTC.

The chain has TRBV27 and TRBJ2-7, with a weak D call TRBD2 (6 bases). The CDR3 spans 15 residues. Germline CDR1 is MNHEY and CDR2 is SMNVEV (reference sequence). Trimming shortened V by 6 bases and J by 2 bases, and 17 bases separated the two germline ends. Here the CDR3 reads CASSRNLGLTYEQYF. The CDR3 nucleotides read TGTGCCAGCAGCCGTAACCTCGGACTAACCTACGAGCAGTACTTC.

On this clone itself: The sample contains more than one DNA sequence encoding this CDR3. The chain joins TRBV7-2 to TRBJ2-7; D is undetermined. Germline V gives CDR1 SGHTA, CDR2 FQGNSA. CDR3 length: 12 amino acids. V gave up 3 bases and J gave up 0 bases, with 3 bases separating them. The CDR3 bases are TGTGCCAGCAGCTTGAGCTCCTACGAGCAGTACTTC. It is translated as CASSLSSYEQYF.

In nucleotides, the CDR3 is TGTGCCAGCATCGACTCCCTGAGGGGGACAGGGTTCCTCTCTAGGAATCAGCCCCAGCATTTT. As protein: CASIDSLRGTGFLSRNQPQHF. V gene TRBV28 combines with J gene TRBJ1-5; the match to TRBD1 covers 9 bases. Trimming removed 7 bases from V and 4 bases from J; junction bases left unmatched: 26. CDR3 length equals 21 residues. The germline V gene encodes CDR1 MDHEN and CDR2 SYDVKM.

The DNA of the CDR3 is TGTGCCAGCTCACTAGGGACAGGGACCACTGGGGCCAACGTCCTGACTTTC. Its protein is CASSLGTGTTGANVLTF. V and J are TRBV18 and TRBJ2-6; 9 bases map to TRBD1. Germline V gene data show CDR1 as KGHSH and CDR2 as LQKENI. Trimming cost V 4 bases and J 2 bases; bases outside gene matches: 6. The length of the CDR3 is 17 residues.

V and J are TRBV28 and TRBJ1-5; possibly TRBD1 for D (5 bases). Germline values: CDR1 MDHEN, CDR2 SYDVKM. V lost 2 bases, J lost 9 bases, and 8 bases lay in between. The CDR3 contains 12 residues. The CDR3 nucleotides read TGTGCCAGCAGTTTAGACAGCCCGCCCCAGCATTTT. Its translation: CASSLDSPPQHF.

The table lists this clone with a few counts. The gene calls are TRBV30 and TRBJ1-1; D unclear. Trimming left V 0 bases short and J 1 base short, with 12 bases between. Looked up from germline, CDR1 is GTSNPN and CDR2 is SVGIG (reference sequence). The CDR3 consists of 15 residues. The DNA for the CDR3 is TGTGCCTGGAGTGTACACCGGATGGGGAACACTGAAGCTTTCTTT. This sequence encodes CAWSVHRMGNTEAFF.

This chain links TRBV5-1 with TRBJ2-3; 12 bases fit TRBD2. Unmatched junction bases numbered 11, after V lost 3 bases and J lost 3 bases. The CDR3 runs to 18 residues. Germline lookup yields CDR1 SGHRS and CDR2 YFSETQ. In DNA form, the CDR3 reads TGCGCCAGCAGCTCCCTAGCGGGAGGGCCGAAAGGGACAGATACGCAGTATTTT. It encodes CASSSLAGGPKGTDTQYF. Drawing the rest from reference TRBV5-1 and TRBJ2-3, the complete variable domain is KAGVTQTPRYLIKTRGQQVTLSCSPISGHRSVSWYQQTPGQGLQFLFEYFSETQRNKGNFPGRFSGRQFSNSRSEMNVSTLELGDSALYLCASSSLAGGPKGTDTQYFGPGTRLTVL.

V is TRBV5-4 and J is TRBJ2-3, with unresolved D. Trimming cost V 0 bases and J 4 bases, with 12 bases left between them. From germline, CDR1 is SGHNT and CDR2 YYREEE (reference sequence). This CDR3 has 15 residues. The CDR3 bases are TGTGCCAGCAGCTTGGCCAACCGAGTCCCAGATACGCAGTATTTT. It specifies CASSLANRVPDTQYF.

As concerns this clone: The same CDR3 also results from other DNA sequences found in this sample. This chain links TRBV5-1 with TRBJ1-1; TRBD1 is a possible D gene (5 bases). This CDR3 has 14 amino acids. Trimming pared 0 bases from V and 2 bases from J, leaving 8 bases between. Per germline, CDR1 SGHRS and CDR2 YFSETQ. This CDR3 reads CASSLGQSNTEAFF. CDR3 nucleotide sequence: TGCGCCAGCAGCTTGGGACAGTCTAACACTGAAGCTTTCTTT.

The J gene is TRBJ1-1, the V gene TRBV5-8; D gene ambiguous. CDR1 is SGHTS and CDR2 is YDEGEE in the germline V gene. V lost 0 bases, J lost 3 bases, and 15 bases lay in between. The CDR3 spans 16 residues. CDR3 protein: CASSLDRGQQDTEAFF. The CDR3 nucleotides are TGTGCCAGCAGCTTGGACCGTGGGCAACAAGACACTGAAGCTTTCTTT.

The chain is built from TRBV19 and TRBJ1-5; D may be TRBD1 (5 bases). The CDR3 extends over 15 amino acids. The V end lost 8 bases, the J end lost 2 bases, and 16 bases lay between the germline ends. Germline CDR1 is LNHDA and CDR2 is SQIVND (reference sequence). The DNA for the CDR3 is TGTGCCAGTCATCCAAGGGGCGAAGGCAATCAGCCCCAGCATTTT. It specifies CASHPRGEGNQPQHF.